Presented here are 3 T cell receptor beta chains from one specimen sequenced in a study of a mutant IDH1 vaccine in newly diagnosed glioma. As to time point: baseline, week 1 (first vaccination visit). Indicated treatment: pre-vaccination baseline after standard-of-care therapy. Data came from immunoSEQ multiplex PCR; TCRdb stores just in-frame clones and leaves some out. There are roughly 35,000 clones in the sample; about 88% occur only once, and around 5% lies in the top ten. The sample here was PBMCs, taken from a glioma patient treated with radiotherapy, temozolomide or both. These receptors all come from a woman aged 40-49 years with glioma.

The chain is built from TRBV30 and TRBJ2-6; D remains unclear. Germline V lookup: CDR1 GTSNPN, CDR2 SVGIG (reference sequence). The CDR3 has 15 amino acids. V dropped 1 base and J dropped 3 bases, with 10 bases sitting between them. The CDR3 reads CAWSAQTGGANVLTF. The CDR3 coding sequence is TGTGCCTGGAGTGCCCAAACCGGTGGGGCCAACGTCCTGACTTTC.

This chain joins TRBV6-1 and TRBJ2-1; 8 nucleotides line up with TRBD2. V lost 2 bases and J lost 5; bases outside the gene matches: 5. Germline V gene sequence: CDR1 MNHNS, CDR2 SASEGT. This CDR3 is 15 amino acids long. In DNA form, the CDR3 reads TGTGCCAGCAGTGAACTGGCGGGGGGACACAATGAGCAGTTCTTC. This gives the protein CASSELAGGHNEQFF.

This chain links TRBV2 with TRBJ2-5, with 8 bases lining up with TRBD2. The CDR3 length is 14 residues. Germline V gives CDR1 SNHLY, CDR2 FYNNEI. Trimming took 10 bases from V and 5 from J; bases not matched to a gene: 12. This CDR3 is CATGAAGVQETQYF. DNA of the CDR3: TGTGCCACTGGGGCAGCGGGAGTACAGGAGACCCAGTACTTC.